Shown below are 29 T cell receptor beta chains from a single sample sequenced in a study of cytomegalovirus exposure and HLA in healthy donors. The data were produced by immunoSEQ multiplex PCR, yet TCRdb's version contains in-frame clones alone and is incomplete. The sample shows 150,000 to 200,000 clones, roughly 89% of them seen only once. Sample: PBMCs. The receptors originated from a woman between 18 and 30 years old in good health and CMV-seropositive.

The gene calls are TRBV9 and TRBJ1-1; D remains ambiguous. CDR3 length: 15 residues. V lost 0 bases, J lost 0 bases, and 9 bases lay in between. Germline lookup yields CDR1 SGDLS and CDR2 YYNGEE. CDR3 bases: TGTGCCAGCAGCGTAGCAGCGCCGCTGAACACTGAAGCTTTCTTT. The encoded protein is CASSVAAPLNTEAFF.

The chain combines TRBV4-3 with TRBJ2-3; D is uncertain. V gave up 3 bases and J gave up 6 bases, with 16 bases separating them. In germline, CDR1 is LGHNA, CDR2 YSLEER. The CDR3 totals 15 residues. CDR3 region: CASSHDPTTRDTQYF. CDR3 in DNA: TGCGCCAGCAGCCATGACCCAACTACGCGGGATACGCAGTATTTT.

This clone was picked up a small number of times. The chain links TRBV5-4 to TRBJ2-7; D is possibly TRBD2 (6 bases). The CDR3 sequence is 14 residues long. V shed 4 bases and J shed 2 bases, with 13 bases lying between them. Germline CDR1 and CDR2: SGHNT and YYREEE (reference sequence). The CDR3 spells CASSRLGGAYEQYF. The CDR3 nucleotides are TGTGCCAGCAGCCGCCTTGGAGGGGCCTACGAGCAGTACTTC.

CDR3 region: CASSLGQGVQEKLFF. The CDR3 DNA is TGTGCCAGCAGCTTAGGGCAGGGTGTGCAGGAAAAACTGTTTTTT. The rearrangement joins TRBV11-2 to TRBJ1-4, with a possible D match to TRBD1 (5 bases). This CDR3 is 15 amino acids long. Germline V CDR1 and CDR2: SGHAT, FQNNGV. The V and J ends lost 1 base and 8 bases respectively, with 14 bases between them. Full variable domain (rest looked up from reference TRBV11-2 and TRBJ1-4): EAGVAQSPRYKIIEKRQSVAFWCNPISGHATLYWYQQILGQGPKLLIQFQNNGVVDDSQLPKDRFSAERLKGVDSTLKIQPAKLEDSAVYLCASSLGQGVQEKLFFGSGTQLSVL.

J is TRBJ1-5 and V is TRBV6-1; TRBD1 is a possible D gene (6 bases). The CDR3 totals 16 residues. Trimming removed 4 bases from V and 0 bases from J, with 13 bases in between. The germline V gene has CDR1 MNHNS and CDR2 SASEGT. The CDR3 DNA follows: TGTGCCAGCAGTGCAACAGGGATAAATAGCAATCAGCCCCAGCATTTT. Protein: CASSATGINSNQPQHF.

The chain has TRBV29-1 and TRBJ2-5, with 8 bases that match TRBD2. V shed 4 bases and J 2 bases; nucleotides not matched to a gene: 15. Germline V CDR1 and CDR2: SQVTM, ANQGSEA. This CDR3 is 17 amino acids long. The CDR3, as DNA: TGCAGCGTTGCGATGGTCCAGCGCGGGGGGCCTCAAGAGACCCAGTACTTC. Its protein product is CSVAMVQRGGPQETQYF.

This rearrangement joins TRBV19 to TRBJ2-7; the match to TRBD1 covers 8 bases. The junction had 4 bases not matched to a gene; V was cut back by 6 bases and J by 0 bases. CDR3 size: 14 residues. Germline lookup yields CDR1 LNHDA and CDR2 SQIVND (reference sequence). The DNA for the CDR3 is TGTGCCAGTAGCCGGACAGGGAGCTCCTACGAGCAGTACTTC. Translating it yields CASSRTGSSYEQYF.

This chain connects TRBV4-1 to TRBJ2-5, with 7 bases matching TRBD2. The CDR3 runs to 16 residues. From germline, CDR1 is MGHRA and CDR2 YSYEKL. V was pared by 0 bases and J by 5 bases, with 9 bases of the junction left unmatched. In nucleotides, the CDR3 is TGCGCCAGCAGCCAAGACGGCGGGGGAGGGAGGGAGACCCAGTACTTC. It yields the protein CASSQDGGGGRETQYF.

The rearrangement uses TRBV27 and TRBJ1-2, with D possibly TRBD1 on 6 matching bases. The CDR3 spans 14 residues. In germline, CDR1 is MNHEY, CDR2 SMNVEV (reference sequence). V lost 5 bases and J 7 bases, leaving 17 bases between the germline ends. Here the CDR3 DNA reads TGTGCCAGCAGTCTACAGGGTCGCGCTGGTGGCTACACCTTC. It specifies CASSLQGRAGGYTF.

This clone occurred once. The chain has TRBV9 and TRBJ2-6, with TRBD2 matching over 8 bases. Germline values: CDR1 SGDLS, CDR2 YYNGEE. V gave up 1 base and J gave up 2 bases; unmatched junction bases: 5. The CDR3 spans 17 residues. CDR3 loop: CASSVRAGVAGANVLTF. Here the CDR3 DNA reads TGTGCCAGCAGCGTAAGAGCGGGAGTAGCTGGGGCCAACGTCCTGACTTTC.

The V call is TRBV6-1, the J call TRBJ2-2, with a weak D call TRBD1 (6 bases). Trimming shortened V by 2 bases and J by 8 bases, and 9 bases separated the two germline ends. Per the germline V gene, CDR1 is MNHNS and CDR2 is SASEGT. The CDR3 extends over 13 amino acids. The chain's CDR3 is CASSERQGGELFF. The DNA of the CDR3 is TGTGCCAGCAGTGAACGGCAGGGGGGGGAGCTGTTTTTT.

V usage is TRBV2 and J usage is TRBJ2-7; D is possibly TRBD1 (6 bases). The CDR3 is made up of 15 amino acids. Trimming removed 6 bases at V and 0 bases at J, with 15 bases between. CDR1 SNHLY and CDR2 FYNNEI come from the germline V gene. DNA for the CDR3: TGTGCCAGCAGCATGGACAGACTTTACTCCTACGAGCAGTACTTC. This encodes CASSMDRLYSYEQYF. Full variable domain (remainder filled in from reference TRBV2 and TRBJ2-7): EPEVTQTPSHQVTQMGQEVILRCVPISNHLYFYWYRQILGQKVEFLVSFYNNEISEKSEIFDDQFSVERPDGSNFTLKIRSTKLEDSAMYFCASSMDRLYSYEQYFGPGTRLTVT.

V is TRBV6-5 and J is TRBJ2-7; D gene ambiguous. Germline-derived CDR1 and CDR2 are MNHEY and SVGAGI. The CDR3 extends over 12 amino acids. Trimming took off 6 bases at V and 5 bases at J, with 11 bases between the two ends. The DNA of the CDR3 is TGTGCCAGCAGGGGCCCGGCCCACGAGCAGTACTTC. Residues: CASRGPAHEQYF.

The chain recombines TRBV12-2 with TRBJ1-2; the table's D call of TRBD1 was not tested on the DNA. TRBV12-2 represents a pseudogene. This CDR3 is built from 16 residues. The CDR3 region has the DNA TGTGCAAGTCGCCCCATCTCAGGGAACTCTTGCTATGGCTACACCTTC. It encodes CASRPISGNSCYGYTF.

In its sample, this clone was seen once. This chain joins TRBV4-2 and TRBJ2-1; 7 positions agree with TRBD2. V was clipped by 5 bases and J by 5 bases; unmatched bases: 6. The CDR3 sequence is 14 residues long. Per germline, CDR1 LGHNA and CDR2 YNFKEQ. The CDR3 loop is CASSISGDHNEQFF. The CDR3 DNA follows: TGTGCCAGCAGCATAAGCGGGGATCACAATGAGCAGTTCTTC.

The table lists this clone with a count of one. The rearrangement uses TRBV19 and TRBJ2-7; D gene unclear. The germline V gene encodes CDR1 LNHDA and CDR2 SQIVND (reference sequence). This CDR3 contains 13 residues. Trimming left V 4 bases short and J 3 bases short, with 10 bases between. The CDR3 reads CASSRTVFYEQYF. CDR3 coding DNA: TGTGCCAGTAGTAGAACAGTATTCTACGAGCAGTACTTC. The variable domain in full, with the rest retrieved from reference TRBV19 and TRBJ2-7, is DGGITQSPKYLFRKEGQNVTLSCEQNLNHDAMYWYRQDPGQGLRLIYYSQIVNDFQKGDIAEGYSVSREKKESFPLTVTSAQKNPTAFYLCASSRTVFYEQYFGPGTRLTVT.

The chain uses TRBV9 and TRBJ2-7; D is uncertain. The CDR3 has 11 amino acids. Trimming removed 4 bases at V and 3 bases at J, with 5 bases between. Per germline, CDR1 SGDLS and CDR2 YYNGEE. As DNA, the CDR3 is TGTGCCAGCAGCCTATTCTACGAGCAGTACTTC. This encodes CASSLFYEQYF.

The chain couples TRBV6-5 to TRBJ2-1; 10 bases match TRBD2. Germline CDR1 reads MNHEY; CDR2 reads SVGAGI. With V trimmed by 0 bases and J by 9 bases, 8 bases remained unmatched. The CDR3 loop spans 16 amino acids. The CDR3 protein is CASSYSRAGGPGEQFF. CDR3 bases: TGTGCCAGCAGTTACTCGAGAGCGGGGGGGCCGGGTGAGCAGTTCTTC.

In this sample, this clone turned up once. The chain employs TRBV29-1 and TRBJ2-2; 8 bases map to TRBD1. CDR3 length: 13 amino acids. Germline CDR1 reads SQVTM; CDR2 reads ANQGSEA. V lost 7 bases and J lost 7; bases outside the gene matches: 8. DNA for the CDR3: TGCAGCGGCCAGGCAGGGGGCGGCGGGGAGCTGTTTTTT. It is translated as CSGQAGGGGELFF.

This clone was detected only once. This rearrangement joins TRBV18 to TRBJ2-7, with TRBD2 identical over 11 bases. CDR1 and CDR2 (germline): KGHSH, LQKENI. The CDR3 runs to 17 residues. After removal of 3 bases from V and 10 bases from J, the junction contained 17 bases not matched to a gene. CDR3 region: CASSPGHRTSGRGSQYF. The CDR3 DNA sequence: TGTGCCAGCTCACCGGGACATCGGACTAGCGGGCGGGGATCCCAGTACTTC.

The CDR3 DNA is TGTGCCAGCAGCCAAGGACAGAACACTGAAGCTTTCTTT. Protein sequence: CASSQGQNTEAFF. The rearrangement uses TRBV7-8 and TRBJ1-1; D possibly corresponds to TRBD1 (5 bases). The CDR3 runs 13 residues. The V gene lost 5 bases and the J gene lost 1 base, with 8 bases spanning the gap. Germline V gene sequence: CDR1 SGHVS, CDR2 FQNEAQ.

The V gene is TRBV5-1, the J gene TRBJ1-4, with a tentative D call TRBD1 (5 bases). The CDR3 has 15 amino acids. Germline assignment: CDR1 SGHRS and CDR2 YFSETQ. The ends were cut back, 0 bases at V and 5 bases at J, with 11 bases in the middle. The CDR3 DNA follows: TGCGCCAGCAGCTTGGTCGGTCAGGGAAATGAAAAACTGTTTTTT. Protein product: CASSLVGQGNEKLFF.

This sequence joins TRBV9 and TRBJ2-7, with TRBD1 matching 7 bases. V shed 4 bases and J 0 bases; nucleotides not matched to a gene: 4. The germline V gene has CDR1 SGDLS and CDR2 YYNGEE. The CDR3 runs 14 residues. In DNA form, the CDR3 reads TGTGCCAGCAGCTCGGACAGGCCCTCCTACGAGCAGTACTTC. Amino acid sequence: CASSSDRPSYEQYF. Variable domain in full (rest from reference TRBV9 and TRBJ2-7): DSGVTQTPKHLITATGQRVTLRCSPRSGDLSVYWYQQSLDQGLQFLIQYYNGEERAKGNILERFSAQQFPDLHSELNLSSLELGDSALYFCASSSDRPSYEQYFGPGTRLTVT.

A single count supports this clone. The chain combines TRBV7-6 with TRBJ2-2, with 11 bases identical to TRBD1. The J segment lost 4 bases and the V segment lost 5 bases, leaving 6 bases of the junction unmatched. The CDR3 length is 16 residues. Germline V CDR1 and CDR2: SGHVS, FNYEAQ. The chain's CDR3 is CASSQGDRGFTGELFF. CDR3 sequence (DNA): TGTGCCAGCAGCCAAGGGGACAGGGGGTTCACCGGGGAGCTGTTTTTT.

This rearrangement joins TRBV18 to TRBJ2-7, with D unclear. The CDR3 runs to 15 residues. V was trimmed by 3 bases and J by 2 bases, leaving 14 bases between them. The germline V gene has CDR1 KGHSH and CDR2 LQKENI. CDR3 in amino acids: CASSPQTDLTYEQYF. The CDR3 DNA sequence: TGTGCCAGCTCACCGCAGACTGACTTAACCTACGAGCAGTACTTC. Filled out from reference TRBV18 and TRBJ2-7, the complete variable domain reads NAGVMQNPRHLVRRRGQEARLRCSPMKGHSHVYWYRQLPEEGLKFMVYLQKENIIDESGMPKERFSAEFPKEGPSILRIQQVVRGDSAAYFCASSPQTDLTYEQYFGPGTRLTVT.

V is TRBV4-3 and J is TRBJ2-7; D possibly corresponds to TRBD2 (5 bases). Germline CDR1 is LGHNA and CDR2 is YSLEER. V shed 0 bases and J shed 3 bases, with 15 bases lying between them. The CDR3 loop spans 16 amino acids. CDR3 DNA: TGCGCCAGCAGCCAAGATTTGGCGGGCGTAGTCTACGAGCAGTACTTC. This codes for CASSQDLAGVVYEQYF.

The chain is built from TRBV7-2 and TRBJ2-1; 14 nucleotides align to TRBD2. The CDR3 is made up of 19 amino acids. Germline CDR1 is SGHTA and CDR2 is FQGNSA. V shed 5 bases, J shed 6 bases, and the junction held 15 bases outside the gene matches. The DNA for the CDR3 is TGTGCCAGCAGCCGGGGACTAGCGGGAGCTTCGGGGTTGGGCAATGAGCAGTTCTTC. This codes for CASSRGLAGASGLGNEQFF.

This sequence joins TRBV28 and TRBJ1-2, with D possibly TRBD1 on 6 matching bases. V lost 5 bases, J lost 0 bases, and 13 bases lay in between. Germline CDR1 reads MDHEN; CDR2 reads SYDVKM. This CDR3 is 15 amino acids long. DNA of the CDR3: TGTGCCAGCAGTGATCAGGGGACGCCTAACTATGGCTACACCTTC. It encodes CASSDQGTPNYGYTF.

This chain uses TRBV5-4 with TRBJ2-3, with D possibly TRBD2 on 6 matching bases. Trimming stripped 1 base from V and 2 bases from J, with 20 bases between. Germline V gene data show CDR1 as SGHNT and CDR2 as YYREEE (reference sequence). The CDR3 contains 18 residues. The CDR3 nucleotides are TGTGCCAGCAGCTTGTACGTCGTGGGCGGGGCCCCCACAGATACGCAGTATTTT. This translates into CASSLYVVGGAPTDTQYF.